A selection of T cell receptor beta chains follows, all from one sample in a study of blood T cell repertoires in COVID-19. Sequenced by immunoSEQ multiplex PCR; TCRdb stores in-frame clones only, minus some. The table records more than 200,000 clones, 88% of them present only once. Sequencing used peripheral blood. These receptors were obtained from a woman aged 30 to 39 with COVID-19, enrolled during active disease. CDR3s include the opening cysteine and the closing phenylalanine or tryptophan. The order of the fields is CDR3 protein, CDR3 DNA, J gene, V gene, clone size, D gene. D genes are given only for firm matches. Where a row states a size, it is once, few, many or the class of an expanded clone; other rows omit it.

CDR3 protein: CASSLAVRGFSGELFF
CDR3 DNA: TGTGCCAGCAGCTTAGCAGTCAGGGGGTTCTCCGGGGAGCTGTTTTTT
J gene: TRBJ2-2
V gene: TRBV7-9
clone size: NA
D gene: TRBD1

CDR3 protein: CAISGTGDYEQYF
CDR3 DNA: TGTGCCATCAGTGGGACAGGAGACTACGAGCAGTACTTC
J gene: TRBJ2-7
V gene: TRBV10-3
clone size: NA
D gene: TRBD1

CDR3 protein: CASSPGLAGNNEQFF
CDR3 DNA: TGTGCCAGCTCACCTGGACTAGCGGGGAACAATGAGCAGTTCTTC
J gene: TRBJ2-1
V gene: TRBV18
clone size: NA
D gene: TRBD2

CDR3 protein: CASSQDSSGGRGDTQYF
CDR3 DNA: TGCGCCAGCAGCCAAGATTCGTCGGGTGGGAGGGGAGATACGCAGTATTTT
J gene: TRBJ2-3
V gene: TRBV4-1
clone size: NA
D gene: TRBD2

CDR3 protein: CASSPYGGAYTDTQYF
CDR3 DNA: TGTGCCAGCAGCCCATACGGGGGAGCATACACAGATACGCAGTATTTT
J gene: TRBJ2-3
V gene: TRBV5-4
clone size: NA
D gene: NA

CDR3 protein: CASSYPSRGGLEQFF
CDR3 DNA: TGTGCCAGCAGTTACCCCAGCCGGGGAGGGCTTGAGCAGTTCTTC
J gene: TRBJ2-1
V gene: TRBV6-2/TRBV6-3
clone size: few
D gene: TRBD2

CDR3 protein: CASSLLAGSDNEQFF
CDR3 DNA: TGCGCCAGCAGCCTATTGGCGGGCTCAGACAATGAGCAGTTCTTC
J gene: TRBJ2-1
V gene: TRBV4-1
clone size: NA
D gene: NA

CDR3 protein: CASRGGAGGGQPQHF
CDR3 DNA: TGCGCCAGCCGGGGGGGGGCCGGGGGCGGGCAGCCCCAGCATTTT
J gene: TRBJ1-5
V gene: TRBV2
clone size: NA
D gene: NA

CDR3 protein: CASIHRGRDTQYF
CDR3 DNA: TGTGCCAGCATACACAGGGGGCGAGATACGCAGTATTTT
J gene: TRBJ2-3
V gene: TRBV21-1
clone size: NA
D gene: NA

CDR3 protein: CASSAPGTGSTEAFF
CDR3 DNA: TGTGCCAGCAGCGCCCCCGGGACAGGGAGCACTGAAGCTTTCTTT
J gene: TRBJ1-1
V gene: TRBV7-9
clone size: NA
D gene: TRBD1

CDR3 protein: CASSADREFNYGYTF
CDR3 DNA: TGTGCCAGCAGCGCGGACAGGGAATTTAACTATGGCTACACCTTC
J gene: TRBJ1-2
V gene: TRBV28
clone size: NA
D gene: TRBD1

CDR3 protein: CASSSPRGLVYEQYF
CDR3 DNA: TGTGCCAGCAGCTCACCCAGGGGTCTTGTTTACGAGCAGTACTTC
J gene: TRBJ2-7
V gene: TRBV27
clone size: NA
D gene: NA

CDR3 protein: CASSVETGVPVYGYTF
CDR3 DNA: TGCGCCAGCAGCGTGGAGACAGGGGTACCCGTCTATGGCTACACCTTC
J gene: TRBJ1-2
V gene: TRBV5-1
clone size: NA
D gene: TRBD1